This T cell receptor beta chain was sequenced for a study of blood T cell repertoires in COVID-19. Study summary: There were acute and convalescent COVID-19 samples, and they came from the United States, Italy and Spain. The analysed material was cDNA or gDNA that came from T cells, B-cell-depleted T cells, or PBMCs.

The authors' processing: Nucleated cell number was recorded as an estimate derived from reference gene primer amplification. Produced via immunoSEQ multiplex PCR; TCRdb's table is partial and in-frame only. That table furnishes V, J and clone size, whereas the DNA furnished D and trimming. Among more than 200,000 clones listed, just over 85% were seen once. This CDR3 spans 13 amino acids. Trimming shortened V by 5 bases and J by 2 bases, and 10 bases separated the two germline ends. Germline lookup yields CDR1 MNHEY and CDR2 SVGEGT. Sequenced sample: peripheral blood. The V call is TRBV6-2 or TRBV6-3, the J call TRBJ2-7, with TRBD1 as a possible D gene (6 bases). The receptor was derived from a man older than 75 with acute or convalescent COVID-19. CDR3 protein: CASSQGPPYEQYV. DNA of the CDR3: TGTGCCAGCAGTCAGGGGCCTCCCTACGAGCAGTACGTC.